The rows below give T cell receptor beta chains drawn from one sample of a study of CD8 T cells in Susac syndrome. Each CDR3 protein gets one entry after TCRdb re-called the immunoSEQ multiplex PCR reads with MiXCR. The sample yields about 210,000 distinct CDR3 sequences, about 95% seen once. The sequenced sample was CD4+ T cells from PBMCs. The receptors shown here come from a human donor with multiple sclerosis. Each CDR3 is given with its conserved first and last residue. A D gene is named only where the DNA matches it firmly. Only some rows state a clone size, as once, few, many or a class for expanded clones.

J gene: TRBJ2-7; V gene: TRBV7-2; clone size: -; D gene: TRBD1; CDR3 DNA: TGTGCCAGCAGCTTAGGTGGCAGGGGGTTTGAGCAGTACTTC; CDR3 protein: CASSLGGRGFEQYF
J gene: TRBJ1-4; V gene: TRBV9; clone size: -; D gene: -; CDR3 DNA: TGTGCCAGCAGCCCCATCGGGACTGGTGAAAAACTGTTTTTT; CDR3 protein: CASSPIGTGEKLFF
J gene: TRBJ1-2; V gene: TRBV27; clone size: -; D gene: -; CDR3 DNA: TGTGCCAGCAGTTTACAGGTGGGGGGCGACTATGGCTACACCTTC; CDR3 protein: CASSLQVGGDYGYTF
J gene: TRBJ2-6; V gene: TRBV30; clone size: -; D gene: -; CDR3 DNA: TGTGCCTGGAACGAGGCTGGGGCCAACGTCCTGACTTTC; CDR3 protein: CAWNEAGANVLTF
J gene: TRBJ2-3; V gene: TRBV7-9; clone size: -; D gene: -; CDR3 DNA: TGTGCCAGCAGCTTTGAGTCGCCATCAAATACGCAGTATTTT; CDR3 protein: CASSFESPSNTQYF
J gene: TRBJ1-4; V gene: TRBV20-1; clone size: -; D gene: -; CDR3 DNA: TGCAGTGCCCAACTGGGGGGGCGAGAAAAACTGTTTTTT; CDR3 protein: CSAQLGGREKLFF
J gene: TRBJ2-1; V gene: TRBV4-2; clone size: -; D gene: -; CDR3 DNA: TGTGCCAGCAGTCAGAGTCATCCACCGACCTACAATGAGCAGTTCTTC; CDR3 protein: CASSQSHPPTYNEQFF
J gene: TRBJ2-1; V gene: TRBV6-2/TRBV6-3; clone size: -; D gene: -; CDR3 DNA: TGTGCCAGCACCCAAATACAGGGCCGATCCTACAATGAGCAGTTCTTC; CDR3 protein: CASTQIQGRSYNEQFF
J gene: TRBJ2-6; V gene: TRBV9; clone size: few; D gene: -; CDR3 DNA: TGTGCCAGCAGCGTAGAGGGCTCTGGGGCCAACGTCCTGACTTTC; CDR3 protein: CASSVEGSGANVLTF
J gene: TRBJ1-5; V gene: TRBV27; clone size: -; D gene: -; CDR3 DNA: TGTGCCAGCAGTTCGAACCTCCGGGACACCCTCTTTAGCAATCAGCCCCAGCATTTT; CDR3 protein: CASSSNLRDTLFSNQPQHF
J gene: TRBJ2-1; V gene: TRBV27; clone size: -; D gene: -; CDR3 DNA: TGTGCCAGCAGTTTCAGGGGATACAATGAGCAGTTCTTC; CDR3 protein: CASSFRGYNEQFF
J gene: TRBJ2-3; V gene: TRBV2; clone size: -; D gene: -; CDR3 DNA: TGTGCCAGCGGTTCAGGGGGCACAGATACGCAGTATTTT; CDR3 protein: CASGSGGTDTQYF
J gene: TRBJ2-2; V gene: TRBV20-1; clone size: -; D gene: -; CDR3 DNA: TGCAGTGCTAGATTAGCTGTCACCGGGGAGCTGTTTTTT; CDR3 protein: CSARLAVTGELFF
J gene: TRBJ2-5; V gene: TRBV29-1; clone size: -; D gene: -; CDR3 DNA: TGCAGCGTTAAGCAGGACCCCCGAGAGGCCCAGTACTTC; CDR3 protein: CSVKQDPREAQYF
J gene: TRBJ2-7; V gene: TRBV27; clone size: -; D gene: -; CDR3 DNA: TGTGCCAGCAGTTTATTTCTAGGTGTCTCCTACGAGCAGTACTTC; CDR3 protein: CASSLFLGVSYEQYF
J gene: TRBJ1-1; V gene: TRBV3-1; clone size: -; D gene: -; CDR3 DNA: TGTGCCAGCAGCCAAAAGGGCACTAGTAAAACAACTGAAGCTTTCTTT; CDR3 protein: CASSQKGTSKTTEAFF
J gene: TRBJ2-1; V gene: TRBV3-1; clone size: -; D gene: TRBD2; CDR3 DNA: TGTGCCAGCAGCCAGGAAGCGGGAGGGTACAATGAGCAGTTCTTC; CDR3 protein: CASSQEAGGYNEQFF
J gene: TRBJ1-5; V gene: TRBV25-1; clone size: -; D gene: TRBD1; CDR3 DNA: TGTGCCAGCAGTGGCGGGCAGGGGGCCTGGGATGGCAATCAGCCCCAGCATTTT; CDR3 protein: CASSGGQGAWDGNQPQHF
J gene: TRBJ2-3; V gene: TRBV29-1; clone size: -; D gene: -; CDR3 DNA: TGCAGCGACCGGGACACCTCTAGCACAGATACGCAGTATTTT; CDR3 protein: CSDRDTSSTDTQYF
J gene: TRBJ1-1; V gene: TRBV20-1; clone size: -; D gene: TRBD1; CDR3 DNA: TGCAGTGCCCCTGGGACAGCTGTGAACACTGAAGCTTTCTTT; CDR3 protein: CSAPGTAVNTEAFF
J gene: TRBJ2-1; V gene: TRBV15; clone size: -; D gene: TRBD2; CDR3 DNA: TGTGCCACCAGCAGAGGACTAGCGGGGGGATACAATGAGCAGTTCTTC; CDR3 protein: CATSRGLAGGYNEQFF
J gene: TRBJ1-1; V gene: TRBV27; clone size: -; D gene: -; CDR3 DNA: TGTGCCAGCAGTTTTGTCCCGGATGCGAACACTGAAGCTTTCTTT; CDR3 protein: CASSFVPDANTEAFF
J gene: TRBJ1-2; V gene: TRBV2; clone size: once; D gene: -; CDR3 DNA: TGTGCCAGCAGTGGTGACAGGTACGGCTACACCTTC; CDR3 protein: CASSGDRYGYTF
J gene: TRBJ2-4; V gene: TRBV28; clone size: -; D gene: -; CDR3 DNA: TGTGCCACTAGCTCTCGGGGGAGTTGGGACATTCAGTACTTC; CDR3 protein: CATSSRGSWDIQYF
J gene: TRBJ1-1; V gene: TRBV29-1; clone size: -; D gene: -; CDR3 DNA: TGCAGCGTCGACGCCATGGGCTCAAAACCCCGAGCTTTCTTT; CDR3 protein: CSVDAMGSKPRAFF
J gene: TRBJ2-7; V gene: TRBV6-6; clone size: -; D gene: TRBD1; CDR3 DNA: TGTGCCAGCAGTCGGACAGGCCAGAACCCCTACGAGCAGTACTTC; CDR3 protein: CASSRTGQNPYEQYF
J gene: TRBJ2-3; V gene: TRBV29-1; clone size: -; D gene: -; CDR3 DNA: TGCAGCGTCGTAGCGGCGGGCACAGATACGCAGTATTTT; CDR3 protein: CSVVAAGTDTQYF
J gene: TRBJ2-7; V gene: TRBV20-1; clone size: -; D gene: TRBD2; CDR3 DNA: TGCAGTGCTAGAGCCCAGCTAGCGGGAGGCACCCGACTTTCCTACGAGCAGTACTTC; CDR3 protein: CSARAQLAGGTRLSYEQYF
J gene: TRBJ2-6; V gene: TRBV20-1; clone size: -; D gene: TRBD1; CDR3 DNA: TGCAGTGCTAGGTTTACAGGGGGCAGCTCTGGGGCCAACGTCCTGACTTTC; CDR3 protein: CSARFTGGSSGANVLTF
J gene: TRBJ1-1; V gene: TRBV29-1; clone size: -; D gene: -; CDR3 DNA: TGCAGCGTTGATATACAGGCCACTGAAGCTTTCTTT; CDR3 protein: CSVDIQATEAFF
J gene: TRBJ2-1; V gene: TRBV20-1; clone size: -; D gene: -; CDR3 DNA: TGCAGTGCCCATCGCTCCCATTCCTACAATGAGCAGTTCTTC; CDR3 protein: CSAHRSHSYNEQFF
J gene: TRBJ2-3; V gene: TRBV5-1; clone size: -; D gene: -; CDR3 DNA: TGCGCCAGCAGCCCTACCTCGACAGCGCCTAGCACAGATACGCAGTATTTT; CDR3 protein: CASSPTSTAPSTDTQYF
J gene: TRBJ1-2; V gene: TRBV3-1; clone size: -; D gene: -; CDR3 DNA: TGTGCCAGCAGCCAAGATAATCGGGCGGGAAAAACCTTC; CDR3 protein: CASSQDNRAGKTF
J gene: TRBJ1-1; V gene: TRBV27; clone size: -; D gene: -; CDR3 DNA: TGTGCCAGCAGCCCGGAAGGAGGGGGTATGAACACTGAAGCTTTCTTT; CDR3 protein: CASSPEGGGMNTEAFF
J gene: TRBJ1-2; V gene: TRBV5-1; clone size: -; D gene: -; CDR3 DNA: TGCGCCAGCAGCTTGGCCCAGGGGAATGATGGCTACACCTTC; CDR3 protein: CASSLAQGNDGYTF
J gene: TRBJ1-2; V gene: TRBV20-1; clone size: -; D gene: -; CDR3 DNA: TGCAGTGCTAGAGAACTGGGCTCCGGGGGCTACACCTTC; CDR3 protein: CSARELGSGGYTF
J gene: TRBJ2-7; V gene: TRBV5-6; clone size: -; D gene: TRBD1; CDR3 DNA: TGTGCCAGCAGCCGGGACAGCAGATCTCGCGAGCAGTACTTC; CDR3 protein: CASSRDSRSREQYF
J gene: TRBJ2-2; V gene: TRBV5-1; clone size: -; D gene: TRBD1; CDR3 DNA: TGCGCCAGCGGGGGACAGGTGAACACCGGGGAGCTGTTTTTT; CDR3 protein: CASGGQVNTGELFF
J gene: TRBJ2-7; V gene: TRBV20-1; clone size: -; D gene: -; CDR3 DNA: TGCAGTGCTAGACAGGGGTTCCCCTCCTACGAGCAGTACTTC; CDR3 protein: CSARQGFPSYEQYF
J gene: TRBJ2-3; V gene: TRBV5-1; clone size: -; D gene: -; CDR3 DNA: TGCGCCAGCAGCGGGTTTGTCGGGGCCACAGATACGCAGTATTTT; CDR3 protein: CASSGFVGATDTQYF
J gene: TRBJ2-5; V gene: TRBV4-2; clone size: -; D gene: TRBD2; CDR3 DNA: TGTGCCAGCAGCCAAGATGGGGGGGGTACGGGAGAGACCCAGTACTTC; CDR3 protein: CASSQDGGGTGETQYF
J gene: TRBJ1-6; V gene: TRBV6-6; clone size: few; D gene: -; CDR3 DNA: TGTGCCAGCAGTTCGGGGACGATCTCGCCCCTCCACTTT; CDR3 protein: CASSSGTISPLHF
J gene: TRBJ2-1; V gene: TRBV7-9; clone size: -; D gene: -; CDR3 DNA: TGTGCCAGCAGCTCTAAGGGGCCCGTGCAGTTCTTC; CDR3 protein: CASSSKGPVQFF
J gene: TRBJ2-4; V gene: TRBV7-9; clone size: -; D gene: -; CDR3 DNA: TGTGCCAGCAGCACGGGCATGTTAGCCAAAAACATTCAGTACTTC; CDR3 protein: CASSTGMLAKNIQYF
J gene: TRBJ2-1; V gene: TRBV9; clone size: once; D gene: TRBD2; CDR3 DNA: TGTGCCAGCAGCGTAGAGGCTAGCGGGAGGGCCAATGAGCAGTTCTTC; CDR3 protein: CASSVEASGRANEQFF
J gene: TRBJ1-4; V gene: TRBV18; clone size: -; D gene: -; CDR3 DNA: TGTGCCAGCTCGCCTGGGATCGGTGAAAAACTGTTTTTT; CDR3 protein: CASSPGIGEKLFF
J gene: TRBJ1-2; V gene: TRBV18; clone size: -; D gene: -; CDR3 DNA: TGTGCCAGCTCACCAATGGAGAACTATGGCTACACCTTC; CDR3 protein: CASSPMENYGYTF
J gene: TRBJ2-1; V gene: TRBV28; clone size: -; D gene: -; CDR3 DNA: TGTGCCAGCAGTTTATACAGAATCAATGAGCAGTTCTTC; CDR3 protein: CASSLYRINEQFF
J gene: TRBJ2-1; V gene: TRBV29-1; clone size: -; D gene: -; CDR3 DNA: TGCAGCGTTGTGCTAGTCTCCTACAATGAGCAGTTCTTC; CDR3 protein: CSVVLVSYNEQFF
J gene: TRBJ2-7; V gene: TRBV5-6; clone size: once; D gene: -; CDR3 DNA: TGTGCCAGCAGTCCCGGGACGGCTCTCGGAGAGCAGTACTTC; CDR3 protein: CASSPGTALGEQYF
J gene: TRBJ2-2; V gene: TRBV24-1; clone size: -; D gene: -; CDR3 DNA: TGTGCCACCAGTCCACAGGGAAACACCGGGGAGCTGTTTTTT; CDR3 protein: CATSPQGNTGELFF